What follows is one T cell receptor beta chain and its context. Its antigen is still unknown. CDR1 is KGHSH and CDR2 is LQKENI in the germline V gene. The CDR3 runs 19 residues. Losses at the gene ends were 0 bases for V and 5 bases for J; bases not matched to a gene: 14. The record originates from a study of OX40 agonist ivuxolimab in advanced cancers. Study-wide background: Males comprised 82.7% of the group, whose mean age was approximately 60 years (range 23 to 79). Having had anti-PD-1, anti-PD-L1 or anti-CTLA-4 therapy before was allowed, and under 50% had some.

Study findings and constraints: Which antigen the expanded peripheral T cells recognized is unknown. The study observed clonal expansion of CD4+ and CD8+ blood T cells by week 6 at 0.1 to 3.0 mg/kg.

The method was immunoSEQ multiplex PCR; TCRdb's version includes in-frame clones alone and lacks a portion of them. The sample holds 70,000 to 95,000 clones; more than 75% are singletons and the top ten take 0.45% to 0.7%. The sequence was obtained from an adult with an advanced solid tumor such as melanoma, head and neck, liver or kidney cancer. This rearrangement joins TRBV18 to TRBJ2-5; 11 nucleotides match TRBD2. The material sequenced was CD4+ or CD8+ T cells sorted from blood, taken in a trial of the OX40 agonist ivuxolimab. The CDR3 loop is CASSPPKIAGGPRDETQYF. DNA for the CDR3: TGTGCCAGCTCACCACCGAAAATAGCGGGGGGGCCACGTGATGAGACCCAGTACTTC.